The 20 T cell receptor beta chains in this list originate from one sample, sequenced in a study of blood T cell repertoires in COVID-19. The data were produced by immunoSEQ multiplex PCR, yet TCRdb's version contains in-frame clones alone and is incomplete. The sample carries 200,000 to 250,000 clones, 88% recorded once. The specimen sequenced was peripheral blood. These receptors came from a woman aged 55-70 years with acute or convalescent COVID-19.

This chain links TRBV29-1 with TRBJ1-1; D unclear. V lost 4 bases, J lost 1 base, and 13 bases lay in between. From germline, CDR1 is SQVTM and CDR2 ANQGSEA. The CDR3 covers 14 residues. The chain's CDR3 is CSVAGLSGNTEAFF. For the CDR3, the DNA is TGCAGCGTTGCTGGCTTAAGCGGGAACACTGAAGCTTTCTTT.

In this sample, this clone turned up once. The chain has TRBV3-1 (or the pseudogene TRBV3-2) and TRBJ2-5; 9 positions agree with TRBD2. The CDR3 sequence is 16 residues long. V dropped 3 bases and J dropped 3; count of bases not matched to a gene: 8. From germline, CDR1 is LGHDT and CDR2 YNNKEL (reference sequence). CDR3: CASSHASGAGKETQYF. The CDR3 DNA follows: TGTGCCAGCAGCCACGCTAGCGGGGCGGGCAAAGAGACCCAGTACTTC.

V and J are TRBV9 and TRBJ1-3; D is ambiguous. The germline CDR1 and CDR2 sequences are SGDLS and YYNGEE. This CDR3 has 16 residues. Trimming stripped 0 bases from V and 0 bases from J, with 10 bases between. The CDR3 region is CASSVGHTHSGNTIYF. DNA for the CDR3: TGTGCCAGCAGCGTAGGTCACACCCACTCTGGAAACACCATATATTTT.

The V gene is TRBV29-1, the J gene TRBJ1-3, with TRBD1 identical over 9 bases. V dropped 6 bases and J dropped 4; count of bases not matched to a gene: 4. This CDR3 spans 13 amino acids. Germline assignment: CDR1 SQVTM and CDR2 ANQGSEA. In nucleotides, the CDR3 is TGCAGCGTCGCGGGACAGGGAGGAAACACCATATATTTT. Its translation: CSVAGQGGNTIYF.

The V gene is TRBV12-5, the J gene TRBJ1-2; TRBD1 aligns across 9 bases. The CDR3 has 15 residues. Trimming at V came to 4 bases and at J to 1 base, leaving 4 bases not matched to a gene. Germline V gives CDR1 LGHNT, CDR2 FRNRAP. The CDR3 sequence: CASGSSGQGNYGYTF. DNA for the CDR3: TGTGCTAGTGGTTCCTCGGGACAGGGTAACTATGGCTACACCTTC.

V and J are TRBV11-2 and TRBJ2-7; 8 nucleotides align to TRBD1. Germline V gene data show CDR1 as SGHAT and CDR2 as FQNNGV. This CDR3 has 16 residues. The ends lost 0 bases at V and 0 bases at J; junction bases unmatched: 4. The CDR3 spells CASSLEGRGPSYEQYF. CDR3 in DNA: TGTGCCAGCAGCTTAGAAGGCAGGGGGCCCTCCTACGAGCAGTACTTC.

This rearrangement joins TRBV19 to TRBJ2-2, with 9 bases identical to TRBD1. CDR1 and CDR2 from the germline V gene are LNHDA and SQIVND (reference sequence). J was trimmed by 7 bases and V by 3 bases; bases with no gene match: 3. The CDR3 is made up of 14 amino acids. CDR3 sequence (DNA): TGTGCCAGTAGTATCAGACAGGGGGTCGGGGAGCTGTTTTTT. This gives the protein CASSIRQGVGELFF.

V is TRBV7-2 and J is TRBJ1-1; 8 bases are shared with TRBD1. This CDR3 is 14 amino acids long. Germline V gene data show CDR1 as SGHTA and CDR2 as FQGNSA. V lost 1 base and J lost 4; bases outside the gene matches: 2. This CDR3 reads CASSLDTGGTEAFF. The CDR3, as DNA: TGTGCCAGCAGCTTAGATACAGGGGGCACTGAAGCTTTCTTT.

V usage is TRBV5-1 and J usage is TRBJ2-5; maybe TRBD2 (6 bases). The CDR3 has 14 amino acids. CDR1 and CDR2 (germline): SGHRS, YFSETQ. Between the trimmed V and J ends, which lost 6 bases and 0 bases, there was a span of 12 bases. CDR3: CASTHGSYQETQYF. CDR3 coding DNA: TGCGCCAGCACCCACGGGAGCTACCAAGAGACCCAGTACTTC.

The rearrangement uses TRBV25-1 and TRBJ1-6; D is unresolved. Germline assignment: CDR1 MGHDK and CDR2 SYGVNS. This CDR3 spans 13 amino acids. Trimming shortened V by 5 bases and J by 1 base, and 3 bases separated the two germline ends. The CDR3 is CASSRSYNSPLHF. The CDR3, as DNA: TGTGCCAGCAGTCGGTCCTATAATTCACCCCTCCACTTT.

The chain joins TRBV29-1 to TRBJ2-5; tentatively, D is TRBD1 (5 bases). Germline-derived CDR1 and CDR2 are SQVTM and ANQGSEA. The CDR3 has 11 residues. V lost 7 bases to trimming and J lost 0 bases, with 6 bases between them. CDR3 DNA sequence: TGCAGCGGACAGTACCAAGAGACCCAGTACTTC. The encoded protein is CSGQYQETQYF.

The gene calls are TRBV6-5 and TRBJ1-1, with unresolved D. The V gene's germline CDR1 is MNHEY and CDR2 SVGAGI. The CDR3 is 13 amino acids. Trimming left V 3 bases short and J 1 base short, with 6 bases between. As DNA, the CDR3 is TGTGCCAGCAGTTATAACAGGAACACTGAAGCTTTCTTT. Encoded protein: CASSYNRNTEAFF.

This clone has a handful of counts. The chain couples TRBV5-8 to TRBJ2-1; 13 nucleotides line up with TRBD2. CDR1 SGHTS and CDR2 YDEGEE come from the germline V gene. This CDR3 region has 16 residues. V was pared by 2 bases and J by 8 bases, with 7 bases of the junction left unmatched. CDR3 bases: TGTGCCAGCAGCTTTCACACTAGCGGGAGGGCAGATGAGCAGTTCTTC. Translated: CASSFHTSGRADEQFF.

The V call is TRBV27, the J call TRBJ2-2; D might be TRBD2 (5 bases). V was trimmed by 6 bases and J by 7 bases, leaving 15 bases between them. Germline CDR1 reads MNHEY; CDR2 reads SMNVEV (reference sequence). The CDR3 contains 14 residues. The CDR3 loop is CASRNADSHGELFF. For the CDR3, the DNA is TGTGCCAGCAGGAACGCGGACTCTCACGGGGAGCTGTTTTTT.

V and J are TRBV28 and TRBJ1-4, with D possibly matching TRBD1 (5 bases). CDR3 length: 17 amino acids. Per the germline V gene, CDR1 is MDHEN and CDR2 is SYDVKM. Trimming removed 1 base at V and 4 bases at J, with 16 bases between. The CDR3 bases are TGTGCCAGCAGTTTATATGGGGTCCACCAGGGTAATGAAAAACTGTTTTTT. Protein sequence: CASSLYGVHQGNEKLFF.

The chain employs TRBV6-6 and TRBJ2-7, with D possibly TRBD1 on 6 matching bases. Trimming stripped 2 bases from V and 6 bases from J, with 17 bases between. This CDR3 is 15 amino acids long. In germline, CDR1 is MNHNY, CDR2 SVGAGI (reference sequence). The CDR3 DNA follows: TGTGCCAGCAGTTACGGGCCAGGGGCCCGTCCCGAGCAGTACTTC. Amino acid sequence: CASSYGPGARPEQYF.

This clone was picked up a small number of times. The CDR3 spells CASSLASDSQYGYTF. As DNA, the CDR3 is TGCGCCAGCAGCTTGGCCTCGGACAGTCAGTATGGCTACACCTTC. The chain recombines TRBV5-1 with TRBJ1-2; D may be TRBD1 (6 bases). Trimming cost V 0 bases and J 5 bases, with 14 bases left between them. The CDR3 totals 15 residues. Per the germline V gene, CDR1 is SGHRS and CDR2 is YFSETQ.

The rearrangement links TRBV5-1 to TRBJ1-6; 9 bases match TRBD1. From germline, CDR1 is SGHRS and CDR2 YFSETQ. The CDR3 length is 16 residues. The junction had 9 bases not matched to a gene; V was cut back by 4 bases and J by 7 bases. The CDR3 DNA sequence: TGCGCCAGCAGCCCGGACAGGGGCGGATTCAATTCACCCCTCCACTTT. Its translation is CASSPDRGGFNSPLHF.

The rearrangement uses TRBV24-1 and TRBJ1-5; D is possibly TRBD1 (6 bases). The CDR3 has 14 residues. V was shortened by 4 bases and J by 2 bases, with 8 bases between the two germline ends. Germline V gene lookup returns CDR1 KGHDR and CDR2 SFDVKD. As DNA, the CDR3 is TGTGCCACCAGTGAACAGGGAGGCAATCAGCCCCAGCATTTT. Protein product: CATSEQGGNQPQHF.

This clone is a singleton in its sample. The chain uses TRBV9 and TRBJ2-3, with 11 bases aligning to TRBD2. Germline trimming cut 0 bases from V and 0 bases from J; bases unmatched to any gene: 0. The CDR3 loop spans 16 amino acids. Germline assignment: CDR1 SGDLS and CDR2 YYNGEE. CDR3 in amino acids: CASSVVAGGSTDTQYF. CDR3 nucleotides: TGTGCCAGCAGCGTAGTAGCGGGAGGGAGCACAGATACGCAGTATTTT. The full variable domain, rest sourced from reference TRBV9 and TRBJ2-3, is DSGVTQTPKHLITATGQRVTLRCSPRSGDLSVYWYQQSLDQGLQFLIQYYNGEERAKGNILERFSAQQFPDLHSELNLSSLELGDSALYFCASSVVAGGSTDTQYFGPGTRLTVL.